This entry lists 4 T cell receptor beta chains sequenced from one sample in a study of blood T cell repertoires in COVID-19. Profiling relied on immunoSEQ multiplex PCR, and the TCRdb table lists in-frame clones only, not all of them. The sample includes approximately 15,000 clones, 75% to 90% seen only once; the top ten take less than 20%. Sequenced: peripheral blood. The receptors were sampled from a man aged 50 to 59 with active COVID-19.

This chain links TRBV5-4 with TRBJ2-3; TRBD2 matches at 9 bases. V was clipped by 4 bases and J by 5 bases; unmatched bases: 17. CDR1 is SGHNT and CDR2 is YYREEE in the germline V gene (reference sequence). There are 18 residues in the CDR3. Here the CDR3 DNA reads TGTGCCAGCAGCGGAGCTAGCGGGGTAGAGCGGCGTGTAGATACGCAGTATTTT. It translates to CASSGASGVERRVDTQYF.

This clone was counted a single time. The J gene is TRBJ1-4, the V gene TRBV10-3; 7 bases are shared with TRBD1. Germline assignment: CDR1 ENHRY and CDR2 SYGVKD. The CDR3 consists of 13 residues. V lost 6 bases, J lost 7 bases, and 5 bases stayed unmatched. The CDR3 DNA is TGTGCCATCAGAGACAGGGAACTTGAAAAACTGTTTTTT. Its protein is CAIRDRELEKLFF.

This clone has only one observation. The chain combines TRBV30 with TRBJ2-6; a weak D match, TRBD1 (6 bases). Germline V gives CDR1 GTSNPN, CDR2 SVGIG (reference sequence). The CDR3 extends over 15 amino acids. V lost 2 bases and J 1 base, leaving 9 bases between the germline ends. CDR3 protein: CAWSPTGSGANVLTF. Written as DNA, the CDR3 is TGTGCCTGGAGTCCTACAGGGTCTGGGGCCAACGTCCTGACTTTC.

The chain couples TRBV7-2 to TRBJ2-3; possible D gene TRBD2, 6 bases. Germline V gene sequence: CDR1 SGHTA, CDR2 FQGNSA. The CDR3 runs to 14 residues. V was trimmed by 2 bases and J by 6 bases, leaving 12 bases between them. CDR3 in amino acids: CASSLMGGPDTQYF. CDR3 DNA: TGTGCCAGCAGCTTAATGGGGGGACCCGATACGCAGTATTTT.